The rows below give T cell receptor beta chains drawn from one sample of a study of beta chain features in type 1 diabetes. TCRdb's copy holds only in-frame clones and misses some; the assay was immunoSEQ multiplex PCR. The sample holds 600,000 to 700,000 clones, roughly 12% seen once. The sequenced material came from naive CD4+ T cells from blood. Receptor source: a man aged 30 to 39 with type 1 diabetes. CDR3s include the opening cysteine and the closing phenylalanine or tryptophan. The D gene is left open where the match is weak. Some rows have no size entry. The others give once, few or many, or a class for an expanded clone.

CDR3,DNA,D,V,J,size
CASSDPGTGYHF,TGTGCCAGCAGTGACCCGGGGACAGGGTACCATTTT,TRBD1,TRBV6-1,TRBJ1-5,few
CASSPDPGLAGGMDEQFF,TGTGCCAGCAGCCCCGATCCGGGACTAGCGGGGGGGATGGATGAGCAGTTCTTC,TRBD2,TRBV25-1,TRBJ2-1,few
CASSESTGLFF,TGCGCCAGCAGTGAGTCCACAGGGCTGTTTTTT,-,TRBV10-2,TRBJ1-4,few
CASSPNMGGRFGNTIYF,TGTGCCAGCAGCCCAAACATGGGGGGAAGGTTTGGAAACACCATATATTTT,-,TRBV7-6,TRBJ1-3,few
CASSLSREDSHTQYF,TGTGCCAGCAGCTTATCTAGGGAGGACAGCCATACGCAGTATTTT,-,TRBV13,TRBJ2-3,-
CASSARVGNSPLHF,TGTGCCAGCAGCGCGAGGGTGGGAAATTCACCCCTCCACTTT,-,TRBV9,TRBJ1-6,-
CSAGLTSTDTQYF,TGCAGCGCCGGACTGACTAGCACAGATACGCAGTATTTT,-,TRBV29-1,TRBJ2-3,-
CASRLTGGLYNEQFF,TGTGCCAGCAGGTTGACAGGGGGCCTATACAATGAGCAGTTCTTC,TRBD1,TRBV6-6,TRBJ2-1,few
CSAMKIWSVPGNEQFF,TGCAGCGCCATGAAGATCTGGTCGGTTCCCGGCAATGAGCAGTTCTTC,-,TRBV29-1,TRBJ2-1,few
CASSPQWDRMETQYF,TGTGCCAGCAGTCCTCAATGGGACAGGATGGAGACCCAGTACTTC,TRBD1,TRBV7-2,TRBJ2-5,-
CASSLMGVESNIQYF,TGTGCCAGCAGCTTAATGGGGGTAGAGTCGAACATTCAGTACTTC,-,TRBV7-2,TRBJ2-4,-
CASTGDRGGNEQFF,TGTGCCAGCACTGGGGACAGGGGTGGCAATGAGCAGTTCTTC,TRBD1,TRBV2,TRBJ2-1,-
CASSLGGPTEAFF,TGCGCCAGCAGCTTGGGTGGGCCGACTGAAGCTTTCTTT,-,TRBV5-1,TRBJ1-1,-
CAISRESGGSYEQYF,TGTGCCATCAGTCGCGAGAGCGGGGGCTCCTACGAGCAGTACTTC,TRBD2,TRBV10-3,TRBJ2-7,-
CASRLTGVEGTQYF,TGTGCCAGCAGGTTGACAGGGGTGGAGGGGACCCAGTACTTC,TRBD1,TRBV11-2,TRBJ2-5,few
CATSFRGGQGNRDGYTF,TGTGCCACCAGCTTTCGAGGGGGACAGGGTAACAGGGATGGCTACACCTTC,TRBD1,TRBV15,TRBJ1-2,-
CAWSNPGELFF,TGTGCCTGGAGTAACCCCGGGGAGCTGTTTTTT,-,TRBV30,TRBJ2-2,-
CASSPPNSYEQYF,TGTGCCAGCTCACCTCCCAATTCCTACGAGCAGTACTTC,-,TRBV18,TRBJ2-7,-
CSVEVVGQETNYGYTF,TGCAGCGTTGAGGTCGTGGGACAGGAAACTAACTATGGCTACACCTTC,TRBD1,TRBV29-1,TRBJ1-2,-
CATSRDPVMNTEAFF,TGTGCCACCAGCAGAGATCCAGTTATGAACACTGAAGCTTTCTTT,-,TRBV15,TRBJ1-1,-
CASWTGTHYGYTF,TGTGCCAGCTGGACAGGGACTCACTATGGCTACACCTTC,TRBD1,TRBV27,TRBJ1-2,-
CASSEYRDRGYEQYF,TGCGCCAGCAGTGAGTATCGGGACAGGGGGTACGAGCAGTACTTC,TRBD1,TRBV10-1,TRBJ2-7,-
CASKAWRDRGYEQYF,TGTGCCAGCAAGGCGTGGCGGGACAGGGGGTACGAGCAGTACTTC,TRBD1,TRBV27,TRBJ2-7,-
CASSYSDRGQQPQHF,TGTGCCAGCAGTTACTCGGACAGGGGGCAGCAGCCCCAGCATTTT,TRBD1,TRBV6-6,TRBJ1-5,few
CASSYDRVSSYEQYF,TGTGCCAGCAGTTACGACAGGGTTAGCTCCTACGAGCAGTACTTC,TRBD1,TRBV6-5,TRBJ2-7,-
CSVRIRLPNEQFF,TGCAGCGTGAGGATCCGACTTCCCAATGAGCAGTTCTTC,-,TRBV29-1,TRBJ2-1,few
CASGGGPGPLYGYTF,TGTGCTAGTGGGGGTGGACCGGGACCGTTATATGGCTACACCTTC,-,TRBV12-5,TRBJ1-2,few
CAWGGGGLGEKLFF,TGTGCCTGGGGAGGAGGGGGCTTGGGTGAAAAACTGTTTTTT,TRBD1,TRBV30,TRBJ1-4,few
CASSQDLDLYEQYF,TGCGCCAGCAGCCAAGATCTGGACCTCTACGAGCAGTACTTC,-,TRBV4-1,TRBJ2-7,-
CASSAERGNYEQYF,TGTGCCAGCAGCGCTGAGCGGGGAAACTACGAGCAGTACTTC,TRBD2,TRBV6-5,TRBJ2-7,few
CASSSTSGTGGYQAEGYTF,TGTGCCAGCAGCTCAACGTCCGGGACAGGGGGTTACCAAGCGGAGGGCTACACCTTC,TRBD1,TRBV7-2,TRBJ1-2,-
CSVSGGGGTDTQYF,TGCAGCGTCAGCGGGGGGGGAGGCACAGATACGCAGTATTTT,TRBD2,TRBV29-1,TRBJ2-3,few
CASSPVSHNEAFF,TGTGCCAGCTCACCTGTCTCACATAATGAAGCTTTCTTT,-,TRBV18,TRBJ1-1,-
CASSELEGLGLGNTIYF,TGTGCCAGCAGTGAATTGGAAGGATTAGGCCTCGGAAACACCATATATTTT,-,TRBV6-1,TRBJ1-3,few
CASSLVTFMNTEAFF,TGTGCCAGCAGCTTAGTAACCTTCATGAACACTGAAGCTTTCTTT,-,TRBV7-2,TRBJ1-1,-
CASSLQGPSTDTQYF,TGTGCCAGCAGCTTACAGGGTCCTAGCACAGATACGCAGTATTTT,-,TRBV6-5,TRBJ2-3,-
CASSLGGLEYETQYF,TGCGCCAGCAGCTTGGGAGGGCTAGAGTATGAGACCCAGTACTTC,-,TRBV5-1,TRBJ2-5,-
CSVGARGEDPNQPQHF,TGCAGCGTGGGGGCCCGGGGTGAGGATCCAAATCAGCCCCAGCATTTT,-,TRBV29-1,TRBJ1-5,-
CASSRNRDGETQYF,TGTGCCAGCTCGCGGAACAGGGACGGAGAGACCCAGTACTTC,-,TRBV18,TRBJ2-5,-
CASSRSNSPLHF,TGTGCCAGCAGCCGCAGTAATTCACCCCTCCACTTT,-,TRBV7-2,TRBJ1-6,few
CASSLFQGAQGTDTQYF,TGTGCCAGCAGCTTATTCCAGGGGGCGCAGGGCACAGATACGCAGTATTTT,TRBD1,TRBV11-3,TRBJ2-3,-
CASSTGLGAPQPQHF,TGTGCCAGCAGCACAGGGCTTGGAGCACCACAGCCCCAGCATTTT,-,TRBV27,TRBJ1-5,-
CASLHTPGELFF,TGTGCCAGCCTCCATACCCCCGGGGAGCTGTTTTTT,-,TRBV28,TRBJ2-2,-
CAWSPPGGARLAQYF,TGTGCCTGGAGCCCCCCGGGGGGGGCGCGTCTTGCGCAGTATTTT,TRBD2,TRBV30,TRBJ2-3,-
CASREKSAFFNEQFF,TGTGCCAGCAGGGAGAAGTCGGCCTTTTTCAATGAGCAGTTCTTC,-,TRBV5-4,TRBJ2-1,few
CASRPGPSSGNTIYF,TGTGCCAGCAGGCCCGGACCCAGCTCTGGAAACACCATATATTTT,-,TRBV9,TRBJ1-3,-
CASSQVLGPGQGQDTQYF,TGCGCCAGCAGCCAAGTATTGGGACCGGGACAGGGTCAAGATACGCAGTATTTT,TRBD1,TRBV4-3,TRBJ2-3,-
CASSPEREAHRTQYF,TGTGCCAGCAGTCCGGAGAGGGAAGCACATCGAACGCAGTATTTT,-,TRBV6-5,TRBJ2-3,few
CASSDPRAWETQYF,TGTGCCAGCAGTGACCCCAGGGCGTGGGAGACCCAGTACTTC,-,TRBV2,TRBJ2-5,few
CASSSTGLRAEAFF,TGTGCCAGCAGCTCGACAGGGCTTCGGGCTGAAGCTTTCTTT,TRBD1,TRBV7-2,TRBJ1-1,-
CSAIGQETQYF,TGCAGTGCTATTGGGCAAGAGACCCAGTACTTC,-,TRBV20-1,TRBJ2-5,-
CAWSVNRGYYGYTF,TGTGCCTGGAGTGTCAACAGGGGATACTATGGCTACACCTTC,TRBD1,TRBV30,TRBJ1-2,-
CASSRGPNEKLFF,TGTGCCAGCAGCAGGGGTCCTAATGAAAAACTGTTTTTT,-,TRBV6-5,TRBJ1-4,-
CASSSRGWHTQYF,TGTGCCAGCAGCTCGCGGGGATGGCATACGCAGTATTTT,-,TRBV5-4,TRBJ2-3,-
CASRDGTGRGYTF,TGTGCCAGCAGGGACGGGACAGGGCGCGGCTACACCTTC,TRBD1,TRBV2,TRBJ1-2,few
CASSGDRAVNEKLFF,TGTGCCAGCAGTGGGGACCGGGCCGTTAATGAAAAACTGTTTTTT,-,TRBV2,TRBJ1-4,-
CASSQGSSVMVDTQYF,TGCGCCAGCAGCCAAGGCAGTAGCGTTATGGTAGATACGCAGTATTTT,-,TRBV5-1,TRBJ2-3,-
CASSFLQGAYTGELFF,TGTGCCAGCTCCTTTTTGCAGGGGGCCTACACCGGGGAGCTGTTTTTT,TRBD1,TRBV18,TRBJ2-2,-